These 14 T cell receptor beta chains were sequenced from one sample in a study of molecular identifiers for immune sequencing clone quantification. TCRdb passed the PCR reads through MiXCR, listing each CDR3 protein once. The data contain over 550,000 distinct CDR3 sequences, less than 30% of them singletons. Specimen: naive CD8+ T cells from blood, with Jurkat cell RNA spiked in. Indicated subset: FACS-sorted CD8+CD4-CCR7+CD45RA+ naive T cells. The receptors were sampled from a human donor in good health. Some libraries in this study had Jurkat cell RNA spiked in.

This clonotype was found many times. V and J are TRBV12-5 and TRBJ1-4, with 7 bases matching TRBD1. Germline V gene data show CDR1 as LGHNT and CDR2 as FRNRAP. CDR3 length: 16 amino acids. Trimming took 1 base from V and 7 from J; bases not matched to a gene: 9. Here the CDR3 DNA reads TGTGCTAGTGGTTTGGCCCACGGAGGGGGCGGTGAAAAACTGTTTTTT. Its translation is CASGLAHGGGGEKLFF. Supplemented by reference TRBV12-5 and TRBJ1-4, the full variable domain reads DARVTQTPRHKVTEMGQEVTMRCQPILGHNTVFWYRQTMMQGLELLAYFRNRAPLDDSGMPKDRFSAEMPDATLATLKIQPSEPRDSAVYFCASGLAHGGGGEKLFFGSGTQLSVL.

A remark on this clonotype: A much larger clone differs from this one at a single base, so this may be a read error. The rearrangement links TRBV5-6 to TRBJ2-2; perhaps TRBD1 as D (6 bases). Trimming pared 5 bases from V and 0 bases from J, leaving 14 bases between. The CDR3 is made up of 16 amino acids. Germline CDR1 SGHDT, CDR2 YYEEEE. The CDR3 protein is CASRFGTGSNTGELFF. The CDR3 DNA reads TGTGCCAGCAGATTTGGAACAGGGTCGAACACCGGGGAGCTGTTTTTT.

In its sample, this clonotype was seen many times. The rearrangement joins TRBV5-6 to TRBJ1-5; possible D gene TRBD1, 5 bases. Germline V gene sequence: CDR1 SGHDT, CDR2 YYEEEE. The CDR3 covers 15 residues. Trimming took off 0 bases at V and 4 bases at J, with 11 bases between the two ends. CDR3 region: CASSLGLGVNQPQHF. The CDR3 region has the DNA TGTGCCAGCAGCTTGGGGCTGGGGGTTAATCAGCCCCAGCATTTT. Complete variable domain (other parts from reference TRBV5-6 and TRBJ1-5): DAGVTQSPTHLIKTRGQQVTLRCSPKSGHDTVSWYQQALGQGPQFIFQYYEEEERQRGNFPDRFSGHQFPNYSSELNVNALLLGDSALYLCASSLGLGVNQPQHFGDGTRLSIL.

This chain uses TRBV6-1 with TRBJ1-6; 8 bases line up with TRBD1. V was pared by 6 bases and J by 0 bases, with 4 bases of the junction left unmatched. The CDR3 is made up of 16 amino acids. Germline V gene data show CDR1 as MNHNS and CDR2 as SASEGT. In DNA, the CDR3 is TGTGCCAGCAGGGGACAGGCGTTCTCCTATAATTCACCCCTCCACTTT. Translation gives CASRGQAFSYNSPLHF.

This clonotype came up a few times. This chain links TRBV6-2 or TRBV6-3 with TRBJ2-1; 7 nucleotides line up with TRBD2. The germline gives CDR1 MNHEY, CDR2 SVGEGT. The CDR3 extends over 15 amino acids. With 6 bases clipped from V and 4 bases from J, the junction kept 9 bases outside the gene matches. The CDR3 DNA reads TGTGCCAGCAGCTTTACGGGAGGACCGTACAATGAGCAGTTCTTC. As protein: CASSFTGGPYNEQFF.

The chain joins TRBV11-2 to TRBJ2-5, with TRBD1 as a possible D gene (6 bases). The length of the CDR3 is 15 residues. Trimming shortened V by 1 base and J by 5 bases, and 14 bases separated the two germline ends. Per germline, CDR1 SGHAT and CDR2 FQNNGV. Here the CDR3 reads CASSLGLWGHETQYF. CDR3 bases: TGTGCCAGCAGCTTAGGTCTGTGGGGGCACGAGACCCAGTACTTC.

Note on this clonotype: Mismatch with germline at one junction end may stem from a read error. The gene calls are TRBV7-6 and TRBJ1-3; D is unresolved. CDR3 length: 16 residues. Germline assignment: CDR1 SGHVS and CDR2 FNYEAQ. The CDR3 bases are TGTGACAGCAGCCTAGGCTCCAGGATTTCTGGAAACACCATATATTTT. This encodes CDSSLGSRISGNTIYF.

The chain joins TRBV6-2 or TRBV6-3 to TRBJ2-7, with D tentatively TRBD1 (5 bases). The V gene's germline CDR1 is MNHEY and CDR2 SVGEGT. CDR3 length equals 12 residues. Trimming removed 11 bases at V and 3 bases at J, with 14 bases between. CDR3 protein: CAPRQSFYEQYF. Here the CDR3 DNA reads TGTGCCCCACGACAGAGCTTCTACGAGCAGTACTTC.

This clonotype was counted between two and nine times. V gene TRBV12-3 or TRBV12-4 combines with J gene TRBJ2-1; D is undetermined. CDR3 length equals 13 residues. V lost 1 base, J lost 7 bases, and 8 bases lay in between. As DNA, the CDR3 is TGTGCCAGCAGTTTAGTACAGAGGAATGAGCAGTTCTTC. It yields the protein CASSLVQRNEQFF.

On this clonotype itself: Since a much larger clone is just one base distant, this may be a read error. The rearrangement joins TRBV12-5 to TRBJ1-1, with unresolved D. The CDR3 is 13 amino acids. Germline-derived CDR1 and CDR2 are LGHNT and FRNRAP. The chain's CDR3 is CASGYHNPTEASF. The CDR3 region has the DNA TGTGCTAGTGGTTACCATAATCCCACTGAAGCTTCCTTT.

V and J are TRBV9 and TRBJ1-5, with no clear D. Trimming cost V 3 bases and J 7 bases, with 14 bases left between them. Germline V gene sequence: CDR1 SGDLS, CDR2 YYNGEE. This CDR3 contains 14 residues. The CDR3 region is CASSAENQAQPQHF. CDR3 nucleotides: TGTGCCAGCAGCGCCGAAAACCAGGCCCAGCCCCAGCATTTT.

In its sample, this clonotype was seen once. The CDR3 reads CASSWKAAESYNEQFF. CDR3 nucleotides: TGTGCCAGCAGTTGGAAGGCAGCGGAGAGCTACAATGAGCAGTTCTTC. The chain is built from TRBV5-3 and TRBJ2-1; perhaps TRBD2 as D (5 bases). TRBV5-3 counts as an open reading frame of uncertain function. V was cut by 8 bases and J by 3 bases, with 21 bases left in between. The CDR3 spans 16 residues.

This clonotype was observed at least ten times. V usage is TRBV6-6 and J usage is TRBJ1-4; 10 nucleotides line up with TRBD1. V lost 8 bases, J lost 8 bases, and 11 bases stayed unmatched. This CDR3 spans 15 amino acids. From germline, CDR1 is MNHNY and CDR2 SVGAGI (reference sequence). This CDR3 reads CASAPYGTGAEKLFF. The CDR3 DNA reads TGTGCCAGCGCCCCATACGGGACAGGGGCCGAAAAACTGTTTTTT.

The chain has TRBV4-3 and TRBJ2-7; tentatively, D is TRBD2 (5 bases). The CDR3 contains 15 residues. Trimming took off 0 bases at V and 3 bases at J, with 12 bases between the two ends. Germline CDR1 reads LGHNA; CDR2 reads YSLEER. In DNA, the CDR3 is TGCGCCAGCAGCCAAGATCGTTTCCGGGGCTACGAGCAGTACTTC. Translated: CASSQDRFRGYEQYF.